What follows describes a single T cell receptor (beta chain). Its matching antigen is unknown. Profiling relied on immunoSEQ multiplex PCR, and the TCRdb table lists in-frame clones only, not all of them. The data show over 150,000 clones, with around 90% seen just once and 1.6% held by the top ten. CDR3 size: 14 residues. From germline, CDR1 is MNHEY and CDR2 SVGEGT. The J segment lost 4 bases and the V segment lost 5 bases, leaving 5 bases of the junction unmatched. This record comes from a study of T cell responses to AZD1222 COVID-19 vaccine. General study results and limits: Nearly half of unique spike-specific TCRs reportedly avoided B.1.351 and B.1.1.7 mutated regions. Compared with day 0, the breadth and depth of the Spike-specific TCR repertoire rose significantly after two doses of AZD1222.

The rearrangement links TRBV6-2 or TRBV6-3 to TRBJ1-5; 7 bases are a match to TRBD1. The specimen was peripheral blood, collected on day 0 of AZD1222 vaccination. The receptor was derived from an adult in good health. The CDR3 bases are TGTGCCAGCAGTCTGACAGGGCGAAATCAGCCCCAGCATTTT. Translated: CASSLTGRNQPQHF.